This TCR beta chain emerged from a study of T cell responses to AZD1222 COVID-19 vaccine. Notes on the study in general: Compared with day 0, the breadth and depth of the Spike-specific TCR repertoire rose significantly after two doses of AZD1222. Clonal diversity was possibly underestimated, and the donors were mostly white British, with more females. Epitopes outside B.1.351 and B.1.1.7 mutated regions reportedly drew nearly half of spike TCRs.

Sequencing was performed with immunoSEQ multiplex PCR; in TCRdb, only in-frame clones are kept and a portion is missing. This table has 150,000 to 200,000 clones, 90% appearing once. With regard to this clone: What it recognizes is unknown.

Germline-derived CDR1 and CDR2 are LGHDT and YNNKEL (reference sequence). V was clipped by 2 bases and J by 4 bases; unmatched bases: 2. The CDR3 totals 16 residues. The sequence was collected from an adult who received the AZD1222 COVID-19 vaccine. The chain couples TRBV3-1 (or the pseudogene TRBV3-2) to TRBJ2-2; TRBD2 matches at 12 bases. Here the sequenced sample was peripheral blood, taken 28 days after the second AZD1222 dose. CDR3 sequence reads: CASSQLLAGGTGELFF. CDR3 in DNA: TGTGCCAGCAGCCAACTACTAGCGGGGGGCACCGGGGAGCTGTTTTTT.